This TCR beta chain stems from a study of identical twins. Many counts were recorded for this clonotype. What it binds is not known. Points from the study as a whole: Cross-sectional statistical analysis, not tracking of the same donors, underpinned the conclusions. Analyses based on zero insertions could be partly confounded by invariant MAIT and iNKT cells.

Unique molecular identifiers were present on the cDNA, and a universal primer site came from template switching. TCRdb passed the 5' RACE reads through MiXCR, listing each CDR3 protein once. This table holds 690,000 or so distinct CDR3 sequences, roughly 6.2% found once. From germline, CDR1 is ENHRY and CDR2 SYGVKD. V was cut by 8 bases and J by 7 bases, with 15 bases left in between. CDR3 size: 13 residues. The receptor comes from a young man in good health. Material for sequencing was naive T cells sorted from blood. This chain connects TRBV10-3 to TRBJ2-4, with D possibly TRBD2 on 5 matching bases. The DNA of the CDR3 is TGTGCCATCGGTGGAACTAGTCCCAACATTCAGTACTTC. Its translation is CAIGGTSPNIQYF.